Presented here are 24 T cell receptor beta chains from one specimen sequenced in a study of shared clonotypes between healthy human individuals. Using immunoSEQ multiplex PCR, the repertoire was profiled, and TCRdb retains in-frame clones only, with some absent. The sample records hundreds of thousands of clones, 77% being singletons. The sequenced sample was PBMCs. The receptors here all came from a woman aged 40 to 55 in good health. Some clones in this sample may be carry-over from other donors' samples.

This sequence joins TRBV5-1 and TRBJ1-4, with 9 bases identical to TRBD1. From germline, CDR1 is SGHRS and CDR2 YFSETQ. This CDR3 has 16 residues. With V trimmed by 3 bases and J by 4 bases, 7 bases remained unmatched. The CDR3 DNA follows: TGCGCCAGCAGCTGGGGGACAGGGACTGGTAATGAAAAACTGTTTTTT. This encodes CASSWGTGTGNEKLFF.

The chain couples TRBV19 to TRBJ2-7; D remains unclear. V was cut by 2 bases and J by 5 bases, with 7 bases left in between. Per the germline V gene, CDR1 is LNHDA and CDR2 is SQIVND (reference sequence). The CDR3 has 12 residues. The CDR3 DNA follows: TGTGCCAGTAGTATATTGGGGAACGAGCAGTACTTC. Its translation is CASSILGNEQYF.

This clone was picked up a small number of times. This chain uses TRBV6-1 with TRBJ2-7; no clear D gene. Germline V lookup: CDR1 MNHNS, CDR2 SASEGT. Trimming shortened V by 6 bases and J by 9 bases, and 15 bases separated the two germline ends. The CDR3 spans 12 residues. Written as DNA, the CDR3 is TGTGCCAGCAGCCCCCCTACTTCGGGGCAGTACTTC. This gives the protein CASSPPTSGQYF.

Concerning this clone: Since a far larger clone is one base different, this is likely a read error. The rearrangement joins TRBV30 to TRBJ1-1; D is uncertain. CDR3 length: 13 residues. Looked up from germline, CDR1 is GTSNPN and CDR2 is SVGIG (reference sequence). CDR3 in amino acids: CAWDWNMNAEAFF. The CDR3 DNA reads as TGTGCCTGGGACTGGAACATGAACGCTGAAGCTTTCTTT.

The CDR3 DNA reads as TGCAGCGCCCTACACGGGAACACTGAAGCTTTCTTT. Protein: CSALHGNTEAFF. V and J are TRBV29-1 and TRBJ1-1, with no clear D. The V gene's germline CDR1 is SQVTM and CDR2 ANQGSEA. This CDR3 region has 12 residues. The V end lost 7 bases, the J end lost 1 base, and 10 bases lay between the germline ends.

The chain couples TRBV7-2 to TRBJ1-5, with D possibly being TRBD1 (5 bases). CDR1 SGHTA and CDR2 FQGNSA come from the germline V gene. The CDR3 spans 15 residues. Trimming left V 3 bases short and J 1 base short, with 10 bases between. The CDR3 sequence: CASSLGTWSNQPQHF. The CDR3 coding sequence is TGTGCCAGCAGCTTGGGGACCTGGAGCAATCAGCCCCAGCATTTT.

J is TRBJ2-1 and V is TRBV29-1, with 7 bases lining up with TRBD2. CDR1 is SQVTM, CDR2 ANQGSEA, per germline. CDR3 length: 14 amino acids. Losses at the gene ends were 7 bases for V and 3 bases for J; bases not matched to a gene: 9. CDR3 sequence reads: CSGSPSGGYNEQFF. CDR3 bases: TGCAGCGGCTCCCCTAGCGGAGGCTACAATGAGCAGTTCTTC.

Ten or more counts support this clone. Other DNA sequences in this specimen translate into the identical CDR3. The V call is TRBV7-2, the J call TRBJ2-3; TRBD2 matches at 15 bases. Germline CDR1 is SGHTA and CDR2 is FQGNSA. V was pared by 5 bases and J by 4 bases, with 7 bases of the junction left unmatched. The CDR3 is 17 residues long. The CDR3 reads CASSLRTSGRAPDTQYF. In nucleotides, the CDR3 is TGTGCCAGCAGCCTCCGGACTAGCGGGAGGGCCCCAGATACGCAGTATTTT.

This clone was recorded at least ten times. The rearrangement uses TRBV5-4 and TRBJ2-1; TRBD2 aligns across 8 bases. Trimming at V came to 4 bases and at J to 7 bases, leaving 13 bases not matched to a gene. The germline V gene encodes CDR1 SGHNT and CDR2 YYREEE (reference sequence). This CDR3 comprises 16 residues. The CDR3 DNA reads as TGTGCCAGCAGCCGACGGCTAGCGGGCGGGATTAATGAGCAGTTCTTC. Translated: CASSRRLAGGINEQFF. Together with reference TRBV5-4 and TRBJ2-1, the CDR3 gives the full variable domain: ETGVTQSPTHLIKTRGQQVTLRCSSQSGHNTVSWYQQALGQGPQFIFQYYREEENGRGNFPPRFSGLQFPNYSSELNVNALELDDSALYLCASSRRLAGGINEQFFGPGTRLTVL.

The chain joins TRBV7-8 to TRBJ2-3, with D possibly TRBD2 on 6 matching bases. Germline V gene sequence: CDR1 SGHVS, CDR2 FQNEAQ. The CDR3 runs to 17 residues. Trimming removed 1 base at V and 7 bases at J, with 21 bases between. The CDR3 DNA reads as TGTGCCAGCAGCTTAGGGGTTCGGGCGGGGAAACGCTATACGCAGTATTTT. Its translation: CASSLGVRAGKRYTQYF.

As concerns this clone: A single base is all that separates this from a far larger clone, so a read error is likely. The identical CDR3 is also encoded by other nucleotide sequences in the sample. This sequence joins TRBV9 and TRBJ2-1, with 11 bases that match TRBD2. This CDR3 has 15 amino acids. Germline CDR1 and CDR2: SGDLS and YYNGEE. V lost 2 bases to trimming and J lost 3 bases; unmatched junction nucleotides: 1. In DNA, the CDR3 is TGTGCCAGCAGCGTGACTAGCGGGATCTACAATGAGCAGTTCTTC. The encoded protein is CASSVTSGIYNEQFF.

The V gene is TRBV4-3, the J gene TRBJ2-4, with 7 positions matching TRBD1. Germline CDR1 reads LGHNA; CDR2 reads YSLEER. CDR3 length equals 14 residues. With 1 base clipped from V and 12 bases from J, the junction kept 9 bases outside the gene matches. The CDR3 protein is CASSQGGIEGAQYF. CDR3 in DNA: TGCGCCAGCAGCCAAGGGGGAATTGAGGGGGCTCAGTACTTC.

The V gene is TRBV5-6, the J gene TRBJ2-5; D unresolved. The germline V and J ends were trimmed by 0 bases and 1 base, with 7 bases remaining between them. CDR3 length: 14 amino acids. Germline V gives CDR1 SGHDT, CDR2 YYEEEE. The CDR3 spells CASSLVQTQETQYF. The DNA of the CDR3 is TGTGCCAGCAGCTTGGTACAGACCCAAGAGACCCAGTACTTC.

V and J are TRBV7-2 and TRBJ1-1, with a tentative D call TRBD1 (5 bases). Germline V lookup: CDR1 SGHTA, CDR2 FQGNSA. The V end lost 5 bases, the J end lost 4 bases, and 11 bases lay between the germline ends. CDR3 size: 13 residues. The CDR3 reads CASSPLRGTEAFF. CDR3 bases: TGTGCCAGCAGCCCCTTGAGGGGCACTGAAGCTTTCTTT.

This sequence joins TRBV5-6 and TRBJ2-1; D may be TRBD1 (5 bases). V was trimmed by 0 bases and J by 4 bases, leaving 8 bases between them. The CDR3 runs to 14 residues. The germline CDR1 and CDR2 sequences are SGHDT and YYEEEE. The DNA for the CDR3 is TGTGCCAGCAGCTTGGGCAGGGCATACAATGAGCAGTTCTTC. This translates into CASSLGRAYNEQFF.

The gene calls are TRBV5-4 and TRBJ1-2; D perhaps matches TRBD1 (6 bases). The CDR3 has 15 residues. Trimming stripped 1 base from V and 2 bases from J, with 12 bases between. Germline CDR1 is SGHNT and CDR2 is YYREEE (reference sequence). The CDR3 protein is CASSLSTGLNYGYTF. CDR3 coding DNA: TGTGCCAGCAGCTTGAGCACAGGGTTAAACTATGGCTACACCTTC.

The chain is built from TRBV23-1 and TRBJ1-3; D is perhaps TRBD1 (6 bases). TRBV23-1 is labeled an ORF, and its function is uncertain. V lost 4 bases and J lost 4, with 14 bases in between. The CDR3 length is 15 residues. CDR3 coding DNA: TGCGCCAGCAGTCCAAGCGGGGGCGCGGGAAACACCATATATTTT. Amino acids: CASSPSGGAGNTIYF.

This clone was seen a few times. A far larger clone is one base from this, pointing to a likely read error. Here the CDR3 omits its conserved ending phenylalanine or tryptophan, so a read error is the likely source. The chain uses TRBV20-1 and TRBJ1-2; D remains ambiguous. Germline CDR1 DFQATT, CDR2 SNEGSKA (reference sequence). Between the trimmed V and J ends, which lost 3 bases and 7 bases, there was a span of 0 bases. The CDR3 is 8 amino acids. The CDR3 DNA follows: TGCAGTGCTAGTGGCTACACCTCC. This codes for CSASGYTS.

As for this clone: This likely stems from a read error, as it lies one base from a far larger clone. This likely comes from a read error, as the CDR3 has no conserved phenylalanine or tryptophan at its end. The chain uses TRBV6-1 and TRBJ1-1, with TRBD1 as a possible D gene (6 bases). The germline CDR1 and CDR2 sequences are MNHNS and SASEGT. Trimming removed 8 bases from V and 1 base from J, with 11 bases in between. The CDR3 consists of 13 residues. As DNA, the CDR3 is TGTGCCAGCGGACAGCAGCCGAACACTGAAGCTTTCCTT. This translates into CASGQQPNTEAFL.

The chain joins TRBV14 to TRBJ2-3; TRBD2 matches at 10 bases. J gave up 4 bases and V 4 bases, and 2 bases lay outside the gene matches. Germline loops: CDR1 SGHDN, CDR2 FVKESK. The CDR3 consists of 14 residues. The CDR3 here is CASSPGLAADTQYF. The DNA for the CDR3 is TGTGCCAGCAGCCCTGGACTAGCGGCAGATACGCAGTATTTT.

The rearrangement joins TRBV6-1 to TRBJ1-2; no reliable D call. Per germline, CDR1 MNHNS and CDR2 SASEGT. Trimming pared 2 bases from V and 8 bases from J, leaving 12 bases between. This CDR3 is 13 amino acids long. In DNA, the CDR3 is TGTGCCAGCAGTGAACCGGGAGTCTGGGGCTACACCTTC. Its protein product is CASSEPGVWGYTF.

The rearrangement links TRBV5-1 to TRBJ1-1, with no clear D. Trimming cost V 0 bases and J 1 base, with 10 bases left between them. The CDR3 length is 15 residues. Germline-derived CDR1 and CDR2 are SGHRS and YFSETQ. CDR3 region: CASSLAVAGNTEAFF. The DNA for the CDR3 is TGCGCCAGCAGCTTGGCGGTGGCAGGGAACACTGAAGCTTTCTTT. Filled out from reference TRBV5-1 and TRBJ1-1, the complete variable domain reads KAGVTQTPRYLIKTRGQQVTLSCSPISGHRSVSWYQQTPGQGLQFLFEYFSETQRNKGNFPGRFSGRQFSNSRSEMNVSTLELGDSALYLCASSLAVAGNTEAFFGQGTRLTVV.

DNA of the CDR3: TGCGCCAGCAGCGGCAGTACCTACGAGCAGTACTTC. Translating gives CASSGSTYEQYF. The rearrangement joins TRBV5-1 to TRBJ2-7; D gene uncertain. V was shortened by 4 bases and J by 2 bases, with 7 bases between the two germline ends. Germline values: CDR1 SGHRS, CDR2 YFSETQ. The CDR3 contains 12 residues.

On this clone: This sample also contains other DNA sequences that code for the same CDR3. The chain recombines TRBV19 with TRBJ2-5, with D maybe TRBD2 (6 bases). V lost 4 bases and J lost 1, with 10 bases in between. The CDR3 is 14 amino acids. The germline CDR1 and CDR2 sequences are LNHDA and SQIVND (reference sequence). The CDR3 reads CASSTPGLQETQYF. CDR3 nucleotides: TGTGCCAGTAGTACCCCGGGACTCCAAGAGACCCAGTACTTC.